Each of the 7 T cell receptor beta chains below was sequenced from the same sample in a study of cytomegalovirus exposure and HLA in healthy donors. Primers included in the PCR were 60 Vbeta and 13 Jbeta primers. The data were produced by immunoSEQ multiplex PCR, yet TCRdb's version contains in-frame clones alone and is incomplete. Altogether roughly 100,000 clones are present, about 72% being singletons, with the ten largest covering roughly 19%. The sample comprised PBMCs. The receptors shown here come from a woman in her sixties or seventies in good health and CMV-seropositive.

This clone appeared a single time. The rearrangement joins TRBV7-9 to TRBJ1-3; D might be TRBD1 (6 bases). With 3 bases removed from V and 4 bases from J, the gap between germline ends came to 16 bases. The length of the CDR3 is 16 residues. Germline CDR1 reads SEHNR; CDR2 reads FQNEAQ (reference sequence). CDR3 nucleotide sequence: TGTGCCAGCAGCTTCGACCTAACGACAGGAGGAAACACCATATATTTT. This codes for CASSFDLTTGGNTIYF.

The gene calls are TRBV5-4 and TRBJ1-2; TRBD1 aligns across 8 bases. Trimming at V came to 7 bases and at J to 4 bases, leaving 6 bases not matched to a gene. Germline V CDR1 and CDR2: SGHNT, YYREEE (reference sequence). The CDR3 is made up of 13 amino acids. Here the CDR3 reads CASAGQGTYGYTF. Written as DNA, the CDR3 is TGTGCCAGCGCTGGACAGGGTACCTATGGCTACACCTTC. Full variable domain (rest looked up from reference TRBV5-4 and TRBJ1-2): ETGVTQSPTHLIKTRGQQVTLRCSSQSGHNTVSWYQQALGQGPQFIFQYYREEENGRGNFPPRFSGLQFPNYSSELNVNALELDDSALYLCASAGQGTYGYTFGSGTRLTVV.

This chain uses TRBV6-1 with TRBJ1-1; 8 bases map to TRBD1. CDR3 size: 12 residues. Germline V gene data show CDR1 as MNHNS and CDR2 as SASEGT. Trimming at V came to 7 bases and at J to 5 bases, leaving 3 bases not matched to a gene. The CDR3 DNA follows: TGTGCCAGCAAACGACAGGGGACTGAAGCTTTCTTT. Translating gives CASKRQGTEAFF.

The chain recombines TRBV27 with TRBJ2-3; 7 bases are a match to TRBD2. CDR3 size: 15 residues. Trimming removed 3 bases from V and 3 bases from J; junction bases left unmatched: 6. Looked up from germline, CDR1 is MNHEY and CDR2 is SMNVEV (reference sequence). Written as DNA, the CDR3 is TGTGCCAGCAGTTTTGCGGGAGCCAGGACAGATACGCAGTATTTT. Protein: CASSFAGARTDTQYF.

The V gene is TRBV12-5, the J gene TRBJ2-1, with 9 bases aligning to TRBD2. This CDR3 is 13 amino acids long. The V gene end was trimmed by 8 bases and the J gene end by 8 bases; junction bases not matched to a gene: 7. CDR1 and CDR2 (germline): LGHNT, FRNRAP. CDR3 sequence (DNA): TGTGCTAGTCGATTAGCGGGAGACGATGAGCAGTTCTTC. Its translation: CASRLAGDDEQFF.

CDR3 coding DNA: TGTGCCAGCAGCACAGTGGACAGCAACTATGGCTACACCTTC. It codes for CASSTVDSNYGYTF. The chain combines TRBV2 with TRBJ1-2; maybe TRBD1 (6 bases). The length of the CDR3 is 14 residues. Looked up from germline, CDR1 is SNHLY and CDR2 is FYNNEI. Trimming shortened V by 6 bases and J by 2 bases, and 13 bases separated the two germline ends.

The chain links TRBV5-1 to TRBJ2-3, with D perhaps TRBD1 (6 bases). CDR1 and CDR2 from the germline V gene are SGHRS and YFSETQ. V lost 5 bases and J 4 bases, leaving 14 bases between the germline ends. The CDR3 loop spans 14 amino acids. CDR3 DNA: TGCGCCAGCAGTAGGGGGTTTTCGTCAGATACGCAGTATTTT. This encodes CASSRGFSSDTQYF.